This T cell receptor (beta chain) was retrieved from a study of blood T cell repertoires in COVID-19. On the study more broadly: Researchers got acute and convalescent COVID-19 samples from the United States, Italy and Spain.

Per the original methods: Using reference gene primer amplification, nucleated cell counts were estimated. The data were produced by immunoSEQ multiplex PCR, yet TCRdb's version contains in-frame clones alone and is incomplete. D and trimming come from the DNA, and the V and J calls and clone size come from that table. The sample carries 280,000 or so clones, roughly 85% recorded once. J lost 5 bases, V lost 5 bases, and 7 bases had no gene match. CDR3 length: 15 residues. Per germline, CDR1 SGHRS and CDR2 YFSETQ. This clone showed up just a few times. The sample consisted of peripheral blood. The rearrangement uses TRBV5-1 and TRBJ2-2; 9 bases fit TRBD2. The TCR originated in a human donor in a cohort sampled during active COVID-19. This CDR3 is CASSLGLARTGELFF. For the CDR3, the DNA is TGCGCCAGCAGTTTAGGACTAGCGCGGACCGGGGAGCTGTTTTTT.